This passage covers 11 T cell receptor beta chains from one sample sequenced in a study of cytomegalovirus exposure and HLA in healthy donors listed by TCRdb under 2017. Libraries came from the immunoSEQ multiplex PCR assay. For the multiplex PCR, a mixture combining 60 forward primers for TCR Vbeta segments and 13 reverse primers for TCR Jbeta segments was used. The table was pulled from immuneACCESS by TCRdb, which kept in-frame rearrangements only. Such tables lose some clones; where checked, under half of the loss comes from unresolved V genes, and the rest has no known cause. The sample contains some 180,000 clones, approximately 71% of them found a single time. Together, the top ten hold 5% to 5.5% of the sample. The sample taken for sequencing was PBMCs. These receptors all come from a woman between 18 and 30 years old in good health and CMV-seropositive.

The genes are TRBV7-8 and TRBJ1-2; possibly TRBD1 for D (5 bases). The CDR3 is 16 residues long. Per the germline V gene, CDR1 is SGHVS and CDR2 is FQNEAQ. Trimming stripped 5 bases from V and 1 base from J, with 17 bases between. CDR3 DNA: TGTGCCAGCAGCCCTACAAGGGGTGACAGTAACTATGGCTACACCTTC. Its protein product is CASSPTRGDSNYGYTF.

The chain employs TRBV4-2 and TRBJ2-3; possible D gene TRBD2, 6 bases. The CDR3 extends over 15 amino acids. Per the germline V gene, CDR1 is LGHNA and CDR2 is YNFKEQ. Trimming cost V 0 bases and J 8 bases, with 15 bases left between them. CDR3 amino acids: CASSQDLGSGGTQYF. Written as DNA, the CDR3 is TGTGCCAGCAGCCAAGATCTGGGATCCGGGGGTACGCAGTATTTT.

V gene TRBV9 combines with J gene TRBJ2-1, with D perhaps TRBD2 (5 bases). V was pared by 0 bases and J by 6 bases, with 16 bases between. This CDR3 has 16 residues. From germline, CDR1 is SGDLS and CDR2 YYNGEE. The CDR3 DNA sequence: TGTGCCAGCAGCGTAGGTTCCGGGGATCTGGGCAATGAGCAGTTCTTC. Amino acids: CASSVGSGDLGNEQFF.

The chain couples TRBV20-1 to TRBJ1-1; the match to TRBD1 covers 7 bases. The CDR3 totals 10 residues. V was clipped by 7 bases and J by 10 bases; unmatched bases: 6. In germline, CDR1 is DFQATT, CDR2 SNEGSKA (reference sequence). CDR3 DNA: TGCAGTGTCGGACAGGTTCCAGCTTTCTTT. Protein: CSVGQVPAFF.

This clone was detected only once. The chain combines TRBV28 with TRBJ1-1; TRBD1 aligns across 7 bases. Germline trimming cut 5 bases from V and 1 base from J; bases unmatched to any gene: 10. In germline, CDR1 is MDHEN, CDR2 SYDVKM. CDR3 length equals 16 residues. For the CDR3, the DNA is TGTGCCAGCAGTCCACCTCAAGGGGGCGGGAACACTGAAGCTTTCTTT. Translating gives CASSPPQGGGNTEAFF.

This chain connects TRBV6-5 to TRBJ2-7; D may be TRBD1 (6 bases). This CDR3 has 15 amino acids. Germline CDR1 MNHEY, CDR2 SVGAGI. Trimming removed 1 base from V and 4 bases from J, with 14 bases in between. This CDR3 reads CASSYFGQSWYEQYF. CDR3 DNA: TGTGCCAGCAGTTACTTTGGACAGTCCTGGTACGAGCAGTACTTC.

The V call is TRBV4-2, the J call TRBJ2-5; 7 bases fit TRBD1. This CDR3 is 16 amino acids long. CDR1 is LGHNA, CDR2 YNFKEQ, per germline. The V segment lost 1 base and the J segment 2 bases; nucleotides outside the gene matches: 7. The CDR3 region is CASSQGRTGPQETQYF. DNA of the CDR3: TGTGCCAGCAGCCAAGGAAGGACAGGCCCTCAAGAGACCCAGTACTTC.

As to this clone: At one end the junction does not follow the germline gene, possibly because of a read error. The chain links TRBV7-9 to TRBJ1-2; the D gene is possibly TRBD1 (5 bases). Germline CDR1 reads SEHNR; CDR2 reads FQNEAQ (reference sequence). The CDR3 runs 13 residues. CDR3 nucleotide sequence: TGTTCCAGCAGCCCCCAGGGAAACTATGGCTACACCTTC. This gives the protein CSSSPQGNYGYTF.

This chain uses TRBV19 with TRBJ2-5; TRBD1 matches at 7 bases. With V trimmed by 2 bases and J by 2 bases, 8 bases remained unmatched. The CDR3 covers 16 residues. Germline V gene sequence: CDR1 LNHDA, CDR2 SQIVND (reference sequence). CDR3 DNA: TGTGCCAGTAGTATACGGACAGGTACTCCACAAGAGACCCAGTACTTC. Translating gives CASSIRTGTPQETQYF. Variable domain in full (rest from reference TRBV19 and TRBJ2-5): DGGITQSPKYLFRKEGQNVTLSCEQNLNHDAMYWYRQDPGQGLRLIYYSQIVNDFQKGDIAEGYSVSREKKESFPLTVTSAQKNPTAFYLCASSIRTGTPQETQYFGPGTRLLVL.

This clone was found once. The chain employs TRBV27 and TRBJ1-2; 7 nucleotides agree with TRBD1. This CDR3 region has 13 residues. Germline V gives CDR1 MNHEY, CDR2 SMNVEV (reference sequence). J was trimmed by 5 bases and V by 3 bases; bases with no gene match: 3. The CDR3 DNA follows: TGTGCCAGCAGTTTTTACAGGGGTTATGGCTACACCTTC. This codes for CASSFYRGYGYTF.

J is TRBJ2-3 and V is TRBV30, with TRBD2 matching over 8 bases. V trimming: 3 bases; J trimming: 4 bases; junction bases outside the gene matches: 15. Germline V lookup: CDR1 GTSNPN, CDR2 SVGIG (reference sequence). The CDR3 consists of 17 residues. In DNA, the CDR3 is TGTGCCTGGAGCGGACTAGCTTTCCGGGGCCTGCCAGATACGCAGTATTTT. It codes for CAWSGLAFRGLPDTQYF.